The T cell receptor beta chain described here comes from a study of graft-versus-host responses after intestinal transplantation. Overall study: Every recipient had anti-thymocyte globulin induction and approximately three years of tacrolimus plus steroids. Whole-study findings and limits: Present in recipient marrow, GvH clones included some that appeared first in ileum or blood. Allografts of patients with graft-donor T cell macrochimerism showed high graft-versus-host to host-versus-graft clone ratios.

Germline CDR1 MNHNY, CDR2 SVGAGI (reference sequence). Trimming cost V 1 base and J 6 bases; bases outside gene matches: 10. The CDR3 spans 16 residues. As regards this clone: Its specificity is not known.

Produced via immunoSEQ multiplex PCR; TCRdb's table is partial and in-frame only. The repertoire holds tens of thousands of clones, with around 94% as singletons. The specimen comprised PBMCs, sampled 156 days after intestinal transplant. This TCR derives from a human patient who received an intestinal transplant, so some T cells may come from the graft donor. The rearrangement links TRBV6-6 to TRBJ2-5; the match to TRBD1 covers 8 bases. CDR3 nucleotide sequence: TGTGCCAGCAGTTACTTTCCCCAGGGGGCGGATCAGACCCAGTACTTC. Its translation: CASSYFPQGADQTQYF.